This T cell receptor (beta chain) was sequenced in a study of PD-L1 blockade in urothelial cancer. Study overall: About 85% of the roughly 29 patients were men who had bladder-origin urothelial cancer. Analyzed time points were 3 weeks (second dose) and 6 weeks after therapy began. Among blood samples, the median T cell count was around 150,000. Points from the study as a whole: Blood clones associated with the tumor expanded more at 3 weeks in durable-benefit patients.

Generated by immunoSEQ multiplex PCR, the TCRdb table keeps only in-frame clones and is missing some. Altogether about 52,000 clones are present, 77% being singletons, with the ten largest covering 3% to 4.5%. This CDR3 spans 15 amino acids. Per the germline V gene, CDR1 is PRHDT and CDR2 is FYEKMQ (reference sequence). The ends lost 4 bases at V and 8 bases at J; junction bases unmatched: 5. Worth noting for this clone: What it binds is not known.

This clonotype was obtained from a man between 65 and 79 years old with urothelial cancer. V gene TRBV13 combines with J gene TRBJ2-1; 13 bases line up with TRBD2. The sample here was PBMCs, taken around atezolizumab (anti-PD-L1) treatment. The DNA for the CDR3 is TGTGCCAGCAGCTACGGGACTAGCGGGAAGGATGAGCAGTTCTTC. It is translated as CASSYGTSGKDEQFF.